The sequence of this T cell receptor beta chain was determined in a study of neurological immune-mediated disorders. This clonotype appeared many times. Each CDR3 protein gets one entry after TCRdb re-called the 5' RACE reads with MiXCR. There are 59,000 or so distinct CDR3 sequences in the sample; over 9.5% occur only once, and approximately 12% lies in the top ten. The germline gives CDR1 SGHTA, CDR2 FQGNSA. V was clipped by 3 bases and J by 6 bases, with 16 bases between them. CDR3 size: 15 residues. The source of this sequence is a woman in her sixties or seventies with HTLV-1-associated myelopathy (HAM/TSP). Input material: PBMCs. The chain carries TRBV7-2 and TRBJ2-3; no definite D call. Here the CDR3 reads CASSFMPSGVDTQYF. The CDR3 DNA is TGTGCCAGCAGCTTTATGCCTTCTGGGGTGGATACGCAGTATTTT.